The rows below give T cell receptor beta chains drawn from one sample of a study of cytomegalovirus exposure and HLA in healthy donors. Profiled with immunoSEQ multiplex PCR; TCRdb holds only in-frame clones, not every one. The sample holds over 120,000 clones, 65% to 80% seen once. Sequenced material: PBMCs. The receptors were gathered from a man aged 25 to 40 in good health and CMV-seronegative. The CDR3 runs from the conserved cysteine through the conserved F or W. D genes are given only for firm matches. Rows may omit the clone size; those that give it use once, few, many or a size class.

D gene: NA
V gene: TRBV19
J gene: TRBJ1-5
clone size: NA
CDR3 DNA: TGTGCCAGTAGTAGCCCAGGGGAAATAGGCAATCAGCCCCAGCATTTT
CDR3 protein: CASSSPGEIGNQPQHF

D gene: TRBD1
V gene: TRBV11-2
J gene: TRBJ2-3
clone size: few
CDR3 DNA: TGTGCCAGCAGCTTACTTGTTGGCAGGGGGACAGATACGCAGTATTTT
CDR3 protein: CASSLLVGRGTDTQYF

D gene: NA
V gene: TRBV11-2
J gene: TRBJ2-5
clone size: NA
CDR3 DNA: TGTGCCAGCAGCTTAGAGAGGGGGGGGTACCAAGAGACCCAGTACTTC
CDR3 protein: CASSLERGGYQETQYF

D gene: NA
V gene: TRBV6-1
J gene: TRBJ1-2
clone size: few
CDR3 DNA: TGTGCCAGCAGTGAACCCCTTAAGTACAGGGAAAAAGGCTACACCTTC
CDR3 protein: CASSEPLKYREKGYTF

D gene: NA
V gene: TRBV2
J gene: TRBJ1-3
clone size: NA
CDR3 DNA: TGTGCCAGCAGTCGACAGCTCTCTGGAAACACCATATATTTT
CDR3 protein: CASSRQLSGNTIYF

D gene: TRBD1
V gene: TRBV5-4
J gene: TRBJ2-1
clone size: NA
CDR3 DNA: TGTGCCAGCAGCCTGCCGGGACAGGGGAATGAGCAGTTCTTC
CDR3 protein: CASSLPGQGNEQFF

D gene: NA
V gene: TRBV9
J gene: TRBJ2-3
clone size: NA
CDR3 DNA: TGTGCCAGCGCCTCGCGGGCAACCACAGATACGCAGTATTTT
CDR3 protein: CASASRATTDTQYF

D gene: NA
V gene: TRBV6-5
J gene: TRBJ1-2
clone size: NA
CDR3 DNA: TGTGCCAGCAGACCGGACACTTCTAACTATGGCTACACCTTC
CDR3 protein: CASRPDTSNYGYTF

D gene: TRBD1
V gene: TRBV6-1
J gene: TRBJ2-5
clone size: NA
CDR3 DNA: TGTGCCAGCAGTGAAGCCTCGGGGACAGGGGGTGAGACCCAGTACTTC
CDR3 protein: CASSEASGTGGETQYF

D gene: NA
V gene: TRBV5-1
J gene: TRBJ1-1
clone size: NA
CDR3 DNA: TGCGCCAGCAGCTTGGCCTTGAACACTGAAGCTTTCTTT
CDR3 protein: CASSLALNTEAFF

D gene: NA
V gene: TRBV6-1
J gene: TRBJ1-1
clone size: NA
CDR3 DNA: TGTGCCAGCAGTGAAGTGCCGGGGAGGAAAACTGAAGCTTTCTTT
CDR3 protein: CASSEVPGRKTEAFF

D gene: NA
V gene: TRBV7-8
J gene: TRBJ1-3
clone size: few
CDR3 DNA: TGTGCCAGCAGCGCGTCCGGGTTCGGATACACCATATATTTT
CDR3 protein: CASSASGFGYTIYF

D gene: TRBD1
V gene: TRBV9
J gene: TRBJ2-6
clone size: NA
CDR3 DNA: TGTGCCAGCAGCGTCACAGGGGGCTCGGCCAACGTCCTGACTTTC
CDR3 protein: CASSVTGGSANVLTF

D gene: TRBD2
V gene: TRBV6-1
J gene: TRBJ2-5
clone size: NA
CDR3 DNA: TGTGCCAGCAGTGAAACCGGGACTAGTAGCGAGACCCAGTACTTC
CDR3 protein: CASSETGTSSETQYF

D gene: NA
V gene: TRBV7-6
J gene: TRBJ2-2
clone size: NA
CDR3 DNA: TGTGCCAGCAGCTTAGCGGTAGGGGCGAACACCGGGGAGCTGTTTTTT
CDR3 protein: CASSLAVGANTGELFF

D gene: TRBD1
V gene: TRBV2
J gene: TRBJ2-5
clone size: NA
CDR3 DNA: TGTGCCAGCAGTGAATTCGGAACAGGGGAAGAGACCCAGTACTTC
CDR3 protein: CASSEFGTGEETQYF

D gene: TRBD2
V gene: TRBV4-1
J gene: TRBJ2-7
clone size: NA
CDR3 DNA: TGCGCCAGCAGCCAGGCAACTAGCGGGGACTCCTACGAGCAGTACTTC
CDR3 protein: CASSQATSGDSYEQYF

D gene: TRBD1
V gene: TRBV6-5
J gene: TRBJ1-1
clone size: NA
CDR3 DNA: TGTGCCAGCATTCAGGGGGCTGGAAACACTGAAGCTTTCTTT
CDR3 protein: CASIQGAGNTEAFF

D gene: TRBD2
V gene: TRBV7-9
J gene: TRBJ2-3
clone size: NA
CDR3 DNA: TGTGCCAGCAGCGGTCTAGCGGAGAGGGGAGATACGCAGTATTTT
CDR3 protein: CASSGLAERGDTQYF